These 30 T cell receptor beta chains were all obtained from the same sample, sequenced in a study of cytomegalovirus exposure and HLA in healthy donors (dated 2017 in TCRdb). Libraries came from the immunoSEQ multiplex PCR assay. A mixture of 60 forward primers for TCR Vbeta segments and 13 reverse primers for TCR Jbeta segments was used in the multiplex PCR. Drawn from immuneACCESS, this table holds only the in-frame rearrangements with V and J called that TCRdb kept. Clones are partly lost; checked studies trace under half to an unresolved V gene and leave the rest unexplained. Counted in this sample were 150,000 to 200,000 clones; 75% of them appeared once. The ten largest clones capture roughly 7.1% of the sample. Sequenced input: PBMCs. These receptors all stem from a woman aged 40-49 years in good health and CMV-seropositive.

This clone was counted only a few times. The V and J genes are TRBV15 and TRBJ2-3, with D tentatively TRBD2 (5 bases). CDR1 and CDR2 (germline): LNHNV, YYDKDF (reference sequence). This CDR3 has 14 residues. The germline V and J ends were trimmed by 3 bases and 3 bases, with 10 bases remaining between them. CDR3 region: CATSSERETDTQYF. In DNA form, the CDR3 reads TGTGCCACCAGCAGTGAGAGGGAAACAGATACGCAGTATTTT. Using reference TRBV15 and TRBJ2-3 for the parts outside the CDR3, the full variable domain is DAMVIQNPRYQVTQFGKPVTLSCSQTLNHNVMYWYQQKSSQAPKLLFHYYDKDFNNEADTPDNFQSRRPNTSFCFLDIRSPGLGDTAMYLCATSSERETDTQYFGPGTRLTVL.

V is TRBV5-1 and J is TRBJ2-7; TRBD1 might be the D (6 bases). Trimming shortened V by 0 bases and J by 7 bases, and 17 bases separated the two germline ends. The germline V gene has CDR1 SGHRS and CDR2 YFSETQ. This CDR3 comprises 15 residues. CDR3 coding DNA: TGCGCCAGCAGCTTGGCCCAGGGGACCCTCGGGGAGCAGTACTTC. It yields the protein CASSLAQGTLGEQYF.

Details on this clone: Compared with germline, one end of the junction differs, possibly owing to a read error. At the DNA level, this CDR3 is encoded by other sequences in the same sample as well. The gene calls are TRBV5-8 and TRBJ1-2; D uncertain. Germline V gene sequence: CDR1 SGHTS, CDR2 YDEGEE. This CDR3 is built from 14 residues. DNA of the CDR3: TGTGCCAGCAGCTTGGGGCGAACTAGCTATGGTTACACCTTC. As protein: CASSLGRTSYGYTF. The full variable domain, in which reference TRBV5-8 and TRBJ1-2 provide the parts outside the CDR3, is EAGVTQSPTHLIKTRGQQATLRCSPISGHTSVYWYQQALGLGLQFLLWYDEGEERNRGNFPPRFSGRQFPNYSSELNVNALELEDSALYLCASSLGRTSYGYTFGSGTRLTVV.

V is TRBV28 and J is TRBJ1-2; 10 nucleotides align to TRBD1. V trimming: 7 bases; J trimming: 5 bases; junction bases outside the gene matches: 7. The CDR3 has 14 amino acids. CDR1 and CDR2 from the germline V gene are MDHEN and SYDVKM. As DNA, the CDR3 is TGTGCCAGCACCATTGACAGGGGGCCTTATGGCTACACCTTC. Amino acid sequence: CASTIDRGPYGYTF.

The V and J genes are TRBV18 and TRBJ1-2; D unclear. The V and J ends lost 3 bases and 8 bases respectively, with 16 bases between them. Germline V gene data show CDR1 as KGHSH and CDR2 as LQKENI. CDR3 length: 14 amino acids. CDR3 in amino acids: CASSPEGAGTGYTF. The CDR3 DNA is TGTGCCAGCTCACCTGAGGGCGCCGGTACGGGCTACACCTTC. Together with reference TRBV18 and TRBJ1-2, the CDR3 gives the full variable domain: NAGVMQNPRHLVRRRGQEARLRCSPMKGHSHVYWYRQLPEEGLKFMVYLQKENIIDESGMPKERFSAEFPKEGPSILRIQQVVRGDSAAYFCASSPEGAGTGYTFGSGTRLTVV.

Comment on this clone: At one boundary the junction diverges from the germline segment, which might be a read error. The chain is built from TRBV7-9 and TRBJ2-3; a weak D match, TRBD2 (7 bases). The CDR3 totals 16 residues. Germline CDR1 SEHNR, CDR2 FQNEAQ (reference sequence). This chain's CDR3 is CSSSLGGPLTTDTQYF. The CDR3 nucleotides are TGTTCCAGCAGCTTGGGGGGGCCTCTTACCACAGATACGCAGTATTTT.

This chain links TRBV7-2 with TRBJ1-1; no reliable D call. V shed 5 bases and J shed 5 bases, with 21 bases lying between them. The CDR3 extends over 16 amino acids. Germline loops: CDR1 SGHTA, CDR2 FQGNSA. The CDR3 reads CASSIEGGTPGTEAFF. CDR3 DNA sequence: TGTGCCAGCAGCATCGAAGGCGGCACCCCGGGGACTGAAGCTTTCTTT.

The CDR3 protein is CASSQPHRDGGVKLFF. CDR3 nucleotides: TGCGCCAGCAGCCAACCGCACCGGGACGGGGGGGTAAAACTGTTTTTT. The V and J genes are TRBV4-1 and TRBJ1-4, with TRBD1 as a possible D gene (5 bases). Trimming removed 2 bases from V and 10 bases from J, with 20 bases in between. The length of the CDR3 is 16 residues. Germline V gene sequence: CDR1 MGHRA, CDR2 YSYEKL.

The CDR3 bases are TGCGCCAGCAGCTTGGGACTAGCGGGAGACACCGGGGAGCTGTTTTTT. Translation: CASSLGLAGDTGELFF. The chain combines TRBV5-1 with TRBJ2-2; 12 bases are shared with TRBD2. The CDR3 runs to 16 residues. The junction had 0 bases not matched to a gene; V was cut back by 0 bases and J by 3 bases. In germline, CDR1 is SGHRS, CDR2 YFSETQ.

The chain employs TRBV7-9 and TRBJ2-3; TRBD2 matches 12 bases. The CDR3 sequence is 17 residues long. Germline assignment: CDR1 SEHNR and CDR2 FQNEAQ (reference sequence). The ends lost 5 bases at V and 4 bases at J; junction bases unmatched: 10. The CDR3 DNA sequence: TGTGCCAGCAGCGCCCGTCGACTAGCGGGAGCCCCAGATACGCAGTATTTT. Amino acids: CASSARRLAGAPDTQYF.

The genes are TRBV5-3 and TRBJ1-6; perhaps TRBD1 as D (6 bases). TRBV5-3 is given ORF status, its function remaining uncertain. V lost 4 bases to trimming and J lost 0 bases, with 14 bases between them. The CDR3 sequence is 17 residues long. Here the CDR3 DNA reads TGTGCCAGAAGCCGATTGACAGGCAGCTCCTATAATTCACCCCTCCACTTT. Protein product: CARSRLTGSSYNSPLHF.

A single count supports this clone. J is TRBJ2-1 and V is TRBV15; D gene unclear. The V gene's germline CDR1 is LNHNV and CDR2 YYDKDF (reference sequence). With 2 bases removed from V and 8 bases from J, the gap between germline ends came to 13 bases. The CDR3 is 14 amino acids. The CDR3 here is CATSRPFQYHEQFF. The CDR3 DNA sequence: TGTGCCACCAGCAGACCCTTCCAGTATCATGAGCAGTTCTTC.

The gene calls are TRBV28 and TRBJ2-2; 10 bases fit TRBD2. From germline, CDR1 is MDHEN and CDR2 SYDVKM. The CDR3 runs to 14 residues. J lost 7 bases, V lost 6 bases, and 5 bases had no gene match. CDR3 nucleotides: TGTGCCAGCAGGCCTAGCGGGAGCGTCGGGGAGCTGTTTTTT. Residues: CASRPSGSVGELFF.

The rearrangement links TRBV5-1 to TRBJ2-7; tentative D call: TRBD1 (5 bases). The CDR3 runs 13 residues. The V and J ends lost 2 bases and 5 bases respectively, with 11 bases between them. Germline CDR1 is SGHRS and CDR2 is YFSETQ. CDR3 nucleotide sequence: TGCGCCAGCAGCTTTAAAGGGGCAAACGAGCAGTACTTC. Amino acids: CASSFKGANEQYF.

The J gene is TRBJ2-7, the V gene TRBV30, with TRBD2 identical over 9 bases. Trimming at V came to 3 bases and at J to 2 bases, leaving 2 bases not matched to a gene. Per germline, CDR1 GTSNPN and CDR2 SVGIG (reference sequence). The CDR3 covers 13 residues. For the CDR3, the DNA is TGTGCCTGGAGGGGACTAGCAACCTACGAGCAGTACTTC. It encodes CAWRGLATYEQYF. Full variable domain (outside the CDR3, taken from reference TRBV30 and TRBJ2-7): SQTIHQWPATLVQPVGSPLSLECTVEGTSNPNLYWYRQAAGRGLQLLFYSVGIGQISSEVPQNLSASRPQDRQFILSSKKLLLSDSGFYLCAWRGLATYEQYFGPGTRLTVT.

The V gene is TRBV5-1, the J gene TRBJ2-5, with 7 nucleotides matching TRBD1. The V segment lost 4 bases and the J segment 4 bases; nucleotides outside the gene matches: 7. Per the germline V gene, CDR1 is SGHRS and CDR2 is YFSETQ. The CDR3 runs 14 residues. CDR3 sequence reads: CASSLARQGETQYF. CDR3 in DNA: TGCGCCAGCAGCCTAGCCAGACAGGGAGAGACCCAGTACTTC.

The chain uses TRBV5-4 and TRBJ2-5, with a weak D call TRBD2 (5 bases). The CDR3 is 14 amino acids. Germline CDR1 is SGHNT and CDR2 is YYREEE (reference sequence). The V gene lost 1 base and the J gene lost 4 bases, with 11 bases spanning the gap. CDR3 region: CASSLPAAGETQYF. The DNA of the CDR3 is TGTGCCAGCAGCTTGCCCGCGGCGGGAGAGACCCAGTACTTC.

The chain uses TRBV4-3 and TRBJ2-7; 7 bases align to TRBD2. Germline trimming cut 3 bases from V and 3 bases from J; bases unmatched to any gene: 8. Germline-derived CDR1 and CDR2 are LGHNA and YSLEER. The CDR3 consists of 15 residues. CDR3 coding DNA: TGCGCCAGCAGCCATTCCGTGGGGGGGAACTACGAGCAGTACTTC. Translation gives CASSHSVGGNYEQYF.

For the CDR3, the DNA is TGTGCCAGCAGCGTAGACCCAGGCTTCTCTGGAAACACCATATATTTT. Translating it yields CASSVDPGFSGNTIYF. V and J are TRBV9 and TRBJ1-3, with D unresolved. The CDR3 loop spans 16 amino acids. Germline V CDR1 and CDR2: SGDLS, YYNGEE. V was shortened by 0 bases and J by 0 bases, with 10 bases between the two germline ends.

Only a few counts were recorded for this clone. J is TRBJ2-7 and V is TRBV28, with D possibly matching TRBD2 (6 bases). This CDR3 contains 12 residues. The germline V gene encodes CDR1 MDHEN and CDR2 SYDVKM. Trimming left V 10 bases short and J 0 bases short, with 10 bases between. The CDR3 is CATTAGSYEQYF. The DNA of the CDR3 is TGTGCCACCACAGCGGGCTCCTACGAGCAGTACTTC.

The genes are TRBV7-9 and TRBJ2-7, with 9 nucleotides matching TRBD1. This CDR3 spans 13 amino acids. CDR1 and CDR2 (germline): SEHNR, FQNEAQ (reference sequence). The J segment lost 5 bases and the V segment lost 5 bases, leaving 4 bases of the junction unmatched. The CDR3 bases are TGTGCCAGCAGCGCCCGGACAGGGGACGAGCAGTACTTC. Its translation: CASSARTGDEQYF. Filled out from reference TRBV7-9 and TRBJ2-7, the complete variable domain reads DTGVSQNPRHKITKRGQNVTFRCDPISEHNRLYWYRQTLGQGPEFLTYFQNEAQLEKSRLLSDRFSAERPKGSFSTLEIQRTEQGDSAMYLCASSARTGDEQYFGPGTRLTVT.

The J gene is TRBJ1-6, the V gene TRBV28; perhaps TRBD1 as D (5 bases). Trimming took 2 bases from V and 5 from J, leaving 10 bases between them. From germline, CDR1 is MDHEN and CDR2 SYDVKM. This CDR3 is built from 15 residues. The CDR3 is CASSLGAPNNSPLHF. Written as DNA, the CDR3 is TGTGCCAGCAGTTTAGGGGCCCCGAATAATTCACCCCTCCACTTT. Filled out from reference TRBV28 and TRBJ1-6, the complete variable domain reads DVKVTQSSRYLVKRTGEKVFLECVQDMDHENMFWYRQDPGLGLRLIYFSYDVKMKEKGDIPEGYSVSREKKERFSLILESASTNQTSMYLCASSLGAPNNSPLHFGNGTRLTVT.

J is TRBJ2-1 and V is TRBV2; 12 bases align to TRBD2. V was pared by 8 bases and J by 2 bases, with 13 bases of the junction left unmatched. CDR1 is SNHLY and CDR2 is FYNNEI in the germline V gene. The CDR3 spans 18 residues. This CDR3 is CASLPSTSGSFAYNEQFF. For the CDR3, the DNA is TGTGCCAGCCTTCCCTCGACTAGCGGGAGTTTCGCCTACAATGAGCAGTTCTTC.

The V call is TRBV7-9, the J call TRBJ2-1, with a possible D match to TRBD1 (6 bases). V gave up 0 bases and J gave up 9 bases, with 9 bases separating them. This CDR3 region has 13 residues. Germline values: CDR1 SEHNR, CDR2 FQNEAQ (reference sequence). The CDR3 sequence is CASSLAQTGEQFF. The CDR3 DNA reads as TGTGCCAGCAGCTTAGCTCAGACAGGTGAGCAGTTCTTC.

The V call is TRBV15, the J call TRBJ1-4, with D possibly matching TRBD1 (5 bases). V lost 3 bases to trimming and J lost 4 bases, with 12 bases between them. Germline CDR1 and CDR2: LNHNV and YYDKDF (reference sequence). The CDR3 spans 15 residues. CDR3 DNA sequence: TGTGCCACCAGCAGCTCGACAGCCTTTAATGAAAAACTGTTTTTT. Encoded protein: CATSSSTAFNEKLFF.

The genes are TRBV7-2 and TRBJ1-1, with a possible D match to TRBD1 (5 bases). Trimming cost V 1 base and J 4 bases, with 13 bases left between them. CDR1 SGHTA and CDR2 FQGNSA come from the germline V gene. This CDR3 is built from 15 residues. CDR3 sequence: CASSLVGRASTEAFF. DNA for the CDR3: TGTGCCAGCAGCTTAGTGGGCAGGGCTAGCACTGAAGCTTTCTTT.

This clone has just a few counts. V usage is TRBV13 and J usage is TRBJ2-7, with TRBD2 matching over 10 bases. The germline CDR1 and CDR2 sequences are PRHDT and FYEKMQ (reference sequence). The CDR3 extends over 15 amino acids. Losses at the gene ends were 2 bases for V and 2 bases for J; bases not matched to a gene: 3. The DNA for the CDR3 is TGTGCCAGCAGCTTACAACTAGCGGGAACCTACGAGCAGTACTTC. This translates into CASSLQLAGTYEQYF.

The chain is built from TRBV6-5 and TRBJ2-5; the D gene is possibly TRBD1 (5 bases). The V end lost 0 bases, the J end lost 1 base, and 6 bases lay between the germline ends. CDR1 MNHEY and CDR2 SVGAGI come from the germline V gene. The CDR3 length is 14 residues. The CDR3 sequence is CASSYSTGQETQYF. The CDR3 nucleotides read TGTGCCAGCAGTTACTCTACAGGCCAAGAGACCCAGTACTTC.

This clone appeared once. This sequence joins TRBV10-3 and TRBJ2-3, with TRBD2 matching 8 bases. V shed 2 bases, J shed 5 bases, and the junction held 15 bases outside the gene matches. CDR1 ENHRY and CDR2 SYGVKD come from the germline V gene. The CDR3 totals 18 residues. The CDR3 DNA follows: TGTGCCATCAGTGAGGCTAACGCGGGACTAGGGGGGAGAGATACGCAGTATTTT. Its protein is CAISEANAGLGGRDTQYF.

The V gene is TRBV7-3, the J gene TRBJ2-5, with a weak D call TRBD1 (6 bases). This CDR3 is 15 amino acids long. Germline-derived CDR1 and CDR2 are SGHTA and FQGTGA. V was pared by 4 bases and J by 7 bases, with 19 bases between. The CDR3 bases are TGTGCCAGCAGCTCGCGCGCGGACAGACCCGGGACCCAGTACTTC. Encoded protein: CASSSRADRPGTQYF.